This T cell receptor beta chain was documented in a study of T cells in tuberculosis. About the research overall: IGRA-negative adolescents, IGRA-positive adolescents with latent tuberculosis and adults with active tuberculosis formed this South African cohort.

Per the germline V gene, CDR1 is SGHAT and CDR2 is FQNNGV. This CDR3 has 13 amino acids. The V gene lost 2 bases and the J gene lost 2 bases, with 6 bases spanning the gap. Produced via immunoSEQ multiplex PCR; TCRdb's table is partial and in-frame only. Of some 30,000 clones in the sample, roughly 94% were seen once. Regarding time point: new active TB diagnosis, blood taken before or within 7 days of starting treatment. This specimen was PBMCs, taken at tuberculosis diagnosis. The chain recombines TRBV11-2 with TRBJ2-5, with D maybe TRBD1 (5 bases). This receptor was identified in an adult with tuberculosis. CDR3 sequence (DNA): TGTGCCAGCAGCTTACAGGGTCAAGAGACCCAGTACTTC. The encoded protein is CASSLQGQETQYF.